This paragraph covers one T cell receptor (beta chain) sequence. These data belong to a study of blood T cell repertoires in COVID-19. Overall study: PBMCs, B-cell-depleted T cells, or T cells were the source of the cDNA or gDNA that made up the material.

The method was immunoSEQ multiplex PCR; TCRdb's version includes in-frame clones alone and lacks a portion of them. The profile shows approximately 72,000 clones, approximately 86% of them singletons. Germline V lookup: CDR1 SGHKS, CDR2 YYEKEE (reference sequence). The V and J ends lost 1 base and 2 bases respectively, with 12 bases between them. There are 15 residues in the CDR3. The chain has TRBV5-5 and TRBJ2-5; D is perhaps TRBD1 (5 bases). What was sequenced was peripheral blood. The origin of this receptor is a man aged 50 or older with acute or convalescent COVID-19. This chain's CDR3 is CASSLSGLLQETQYF. The CDR3 DNA sequence: TGTGCCAGCAGCTTGTCAGGGCTGCTTCAAGAGACCCAGTACTTC.